The 13 T cell receptor beta chains listed next were all sequenced from one sample in a study of blood T cell repertoires in COVID-19 (dated by TCRdb to about 2020). Library creation used the immunoSEQ multiplex PCR assay. TCRdb obtained this table from immuneACCESS and retained in-frame rearrangements with V and J assigned. These tables miss some clones; where compared with another copy, unresolved V genes account for less than half of the shortfall, and the remainder is unexplained. The sample table holds more than 30,000 clones, of which 90% were seen once. Approximately 1.5% of the sample goes to the ten largest clones. The sequenced sample was peripheral blood. The receptors originated from a man aged 55 to 70 with active COVID-19.

In this sample, this clone turned up once. V and J are TRBV4-2 and TRBJ2-3; TRBD2 might be the D (6 bases). V dropped 1 base and J dropped 2 bases, with 19 bases sitting between them. This CDR3 is built from 18 residues. The V gene's germline CDR1 is LGHNA and CDR2 YNFKEQ. The CDR3 DNA reads TGTGCCAGCAGCCAAGTGGTCATACGACTAGAGGCCACAGATACGCAGTATTTT. Amino acids: CASSQVVIRLEATDTQYF.

The chain has TRBV21-1 and TRBJ1-1; TRBD1 reflects the table's D call only, with no check against the DNA. TRBV21-1 is labeled a pseudogene. This CDR3 has 15 amino acids. The CDR3 bases are TGTGCCAGCACCGTGGGTCGGGTCGAGGGGGCTGAAGCTTTCTTT. The encoded protein is CASTVGRVEGAEAFF.

This clone was observed a single time. The CDR3 sequence: CASSRGTGDGYTF. The CDR3 region has the DNA TGTGCCAGCAGCCGCGGGACAGGGGATGGCTACACCTTC. The J gene is TRBJ1-2, the V gene TRBV6-5; TRBD1 aligns across 10 bases. Germline V gene data show CDR1 as MNHEY and CDR2 as SVGAGI. V shed 6 bases and J 6 bases; nucleotides not matched to a gene: 4. This CDR3 has 13 residues.

The genes are TRBV9 and TRBJ2-7; 8 bases map to TRBD2. Unmatched junction bases numbered 7, after V lost 0 bases and J lost 2 bases. Germline V CDR1 and CDR2: SGDLS, YYNGEE. This CDR3 spans 16 amino acids. The DNA for the CDR3 is TGTGCCAGCAGCGTAGCAGCGGGGGCCACCACCTACGAGCAGTACTTC. Protein product: CASSVAAGATTYEQYF.

The J gene is TRBJ2-6, the V gene TRBV2, with a tentative D call TRBD2 (5 bases). Germline CDR1 is SNHLY and CDR2 is FYNNEI. The CDR3 length is 15 residues. The V gene lost 2 bases and the J gene lost 2 bases, with 7 bases spanning the gap. CDR3 nucleotide sequence: TGTGCCAGCAGTGAATCCGGGACTGGGGCCAACGTCCTGACTTTC. It codes for CASSESGTGANVLTF.

This clone was recorded only once. The rearrangement uses TRBV11-2 and TRBJ1-3; D is perhaps TRBD1 (5 bases). V was shortened by 4 bases and J by 2 bases, with 15 bases between the two germline ends. The CDR3 has 16 residues. The V gene's germline CDR1 is SGHAT and CDR2 FQNNGV. The CDR3 protein is CASSSPWTRAGNTIYF. In nucleotides, the CDR3 is TGTGCCAGCAGCTCCCCTTGGACAAGAGCTGGAAACACCATATATTTT.

The chain employs TRBV15 and TRBJ2-7; 9 bases match TRBD2. Unmatched junction bases numbered 8, after V lost 3 bases and J lost 5 bases. The length of the CDR3 is 15 residues. CDR1 is LNHNV, CDR2 YYDKDF, per germline (reference sequence). CDR3 in amino acids: CATSSLRGGRDEQYF. The DNA of the CDR3 is TGTGCCACCAGCAGCCTGCGGGGGGGCCGGGACGAGCAGTACTTC.

The chain has TRBV13 and TRBJ2-7, with TRBD1 matching 11 bases. Unmatched junction bases numbered 8, after V lost 4 bases and J lost 6 bases. The length of the CDR3 is 15 residues. Germline V gene data show CDR1 as PRHDT and CDR2 as FYEKMQ (reference sequence). DNA for the CDR3: TGTGCCAGCAGCTGGACAGGGGGCGAGTCCCTCGAGCAGTACTTC. Translated: CASSWTGGESLEQYF.

Only one count was recorded for this clone. V and J are TRBV7-9 and TRBJ2-7; possibly TRBD2 for D (6 bases). This CDR3 is built from 13 residues. Germline V gene data show CDR1 as SEHNR and CDR2 as FQNEAQ (reference sequence). The V end was cut by 0 bases, the J end by 8 bases, with 11 bases between. CDR3 bases: TGTGCCAGCAGCTTAGCCACTAGCTCTAAGCAGTACTTC. This codes for CASSLATSSKQYF.

The gene calls are TRBV2 and TRBJ2-1; tentative D call: TRBD2 (5 bases). Trimming took off 10 bases at V and 7 bases at J, with 11 bases between the two ends. This CDR3 contains 11 residues. Germline CDR1 is SNHLY and CDR2 is FYNNEI. The CDR3 sequence is CATWTGNEQFF. CDR3 nucleotides: TGTGCCACCTGGACTGGGAATGAGCAGTTCTTC.

The gene calls are TRBV5-1 and TRBJ2-5, with D unclear. Trimming stripped 2 bases from V and 5 bases from J, with 10 bases between. Germline V gene data show CDR1 as SGHRS and CDR2 as YFSETQ. The CDR3 extends over 13 amino acids. As DNA, the CDR3 is TGCGCCAGCAGCTTTTTTAGCCGGGAGACCCAGTACTTC. Its translation is CASSFFSRETQYF.

The V and J genes are TRBV7-6 and TRBJ1-4; possible D gene TRBD1, 6 bases. The CDR3 sequence is 14 residues long. CDR1 and CDR2 (germline): SGHVS, FNYEAQ. The V and J ends lost 4 bases and 7 bases respectively, with 13 bases between them. Here the CDR3 DNA reads TGTGCCAGCAGCTCCGCCGGGACACGTGAAAAACTGTTTTTT. Amino acids: CASSSAGTREKLFF. The entire variable domain, with the rest obtained from reference TRBV7-6 and TRBJ1-4, is as follows: GAGVSQSPRYKVTKRGQDVALRCDPISGHVSLYWYRQALGQGPEFLTYFNYEAQQDKSGLPNDRFSAERPEGSISTLTIQRTEQRDSAMYRCASSSAGTREKLFFGSGTQLSVL.

The chain couples TRBV18 to TRBJ1-1, with D perhaps TRBD1 (5 bases). V was cut by 2 bases and J by 1 base, with 5 bases left in between. Germline values: CDR1 KGHSH, CDR2 LQKENI. This CDR3 contains 13 residues. As DNA, the CDR3 is TGTGCCAGCTCACCAAGGGGGAACACTGAAGCTTTCTTT. Residues: CASSPRGNTEAFF.